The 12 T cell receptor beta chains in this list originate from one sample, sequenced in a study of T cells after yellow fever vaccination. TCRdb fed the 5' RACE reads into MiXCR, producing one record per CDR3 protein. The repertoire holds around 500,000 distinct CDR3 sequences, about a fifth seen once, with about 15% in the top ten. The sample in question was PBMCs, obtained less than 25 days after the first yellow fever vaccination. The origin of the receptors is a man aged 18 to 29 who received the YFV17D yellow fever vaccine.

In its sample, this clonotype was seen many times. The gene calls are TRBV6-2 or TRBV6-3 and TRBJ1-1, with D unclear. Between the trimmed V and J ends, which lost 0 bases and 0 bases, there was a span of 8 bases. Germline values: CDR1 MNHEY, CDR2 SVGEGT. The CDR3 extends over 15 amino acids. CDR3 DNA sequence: TGTGCCAGCAGTTACTCTGTGAGCATGAACACTGAAGCTTTCTTT. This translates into CASSYSVSMNTEAFF.

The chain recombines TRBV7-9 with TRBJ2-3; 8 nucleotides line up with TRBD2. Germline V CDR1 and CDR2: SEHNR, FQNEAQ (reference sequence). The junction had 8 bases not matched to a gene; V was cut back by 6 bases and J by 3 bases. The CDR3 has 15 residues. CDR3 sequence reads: CASSSFGGVTDTQYF. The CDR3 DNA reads TGTGCCAGCAGTTCCTTCGGGGGGGTGACAGATACGCAGTATTTT.

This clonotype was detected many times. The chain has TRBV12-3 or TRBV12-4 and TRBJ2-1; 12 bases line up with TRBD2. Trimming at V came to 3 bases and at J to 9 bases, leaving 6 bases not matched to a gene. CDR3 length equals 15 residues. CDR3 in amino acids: CASSFSRLAGVEQFF. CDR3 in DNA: TGTGCCAGCAGTTTCTCAAGACTAGCGGGGGTTGAGCAGTTCTTC.

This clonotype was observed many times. The CDR3 DNA follows: TGTGCCAGCAGCTTAATTCAATGGGGCGCTAACTATGGCTACACCTTC. It specifies CASSLIQWGANYGYTF. This chain links TRBV11-2 with TRBJ1-2, with D maybe TRBD1 (5 bases). This CDR3 contains 16 residues. V shed 2 bases and J shed 0 bases, with 13 bases lying between them. Germline V gene lookup returns CDR1 SGHAT and CDR2 FQNNGV.

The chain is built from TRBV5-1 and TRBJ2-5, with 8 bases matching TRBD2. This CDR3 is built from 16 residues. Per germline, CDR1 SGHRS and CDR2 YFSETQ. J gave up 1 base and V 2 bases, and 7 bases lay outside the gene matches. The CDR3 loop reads CASSFNGGGIQETQYF. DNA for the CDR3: TGCGCCAGCAGCTTTAATGGCGGGGGGATCCAAGAGACCCAGTACTTC.

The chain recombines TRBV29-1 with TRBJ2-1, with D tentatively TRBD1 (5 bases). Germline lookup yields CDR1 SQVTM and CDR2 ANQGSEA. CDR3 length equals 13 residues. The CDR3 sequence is CSVGRTNYNEQFF. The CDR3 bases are TGCAGTGTGGGGCGGACGAACTACAATGAGCAGTTCTTC.

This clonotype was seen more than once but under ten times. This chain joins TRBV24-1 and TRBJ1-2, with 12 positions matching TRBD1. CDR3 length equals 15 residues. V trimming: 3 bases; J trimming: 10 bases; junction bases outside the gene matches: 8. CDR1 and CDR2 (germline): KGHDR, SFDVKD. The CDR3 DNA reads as TGTGCCACCAGTGATCGCGGTGGGACAGGGGGCTTCTACACCTTC. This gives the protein CATSDRGGTGGFYTF.

The CDR3 is CASSYSGGDKNEQFF. DNA for the CDR3: TGTGCCAGCAGTTACTCGGGGGGAGATAAGAATGAGCAGTTCTTC. J is TRBJ2-1 and V is TRBV6-5; tentative D call: TRBD2 (6 bases). The ends were cut back, 0 bases at V and 7 bases at J, with 13 bases in the middle. The CDR3 loop spans 15 amino acids. Per germline, CDR1 MNHEY and CDR2 SVGAGI.

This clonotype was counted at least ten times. The CDR3 region has the DNA TGTGCCAGCAGCCAAGGGGCCCTAGCGGGAGACACCGGGGAGCTGTTTTTT. Its translation is CASSQGALAGDTGELFF. The rearrangement links TRBV14 to TRBJ2-2; 10 positions match TRBD2. Germline V lookup: CDR1 SGHDN, CDR2 FVKESK. Unmatched junction bases numbered 5, after V lost 1 base and J lost 3 bases. The CDR3 consists of 17 residues.

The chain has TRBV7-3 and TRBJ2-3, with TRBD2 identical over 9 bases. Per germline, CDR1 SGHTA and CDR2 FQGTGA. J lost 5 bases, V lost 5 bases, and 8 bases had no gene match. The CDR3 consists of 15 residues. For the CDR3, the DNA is TGTGCCAGCAGCCTCTTGGCGGGGGGGAGAGATACGCAGTATTTT. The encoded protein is CASSLLAGGRDTQYF.

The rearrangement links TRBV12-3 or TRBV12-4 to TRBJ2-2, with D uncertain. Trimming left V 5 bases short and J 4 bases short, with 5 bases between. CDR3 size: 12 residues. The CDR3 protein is CASSRTTGELFF. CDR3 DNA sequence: TGTGCCAGCAGTCGGACCACCGGGGAGCTGTTTTTT.

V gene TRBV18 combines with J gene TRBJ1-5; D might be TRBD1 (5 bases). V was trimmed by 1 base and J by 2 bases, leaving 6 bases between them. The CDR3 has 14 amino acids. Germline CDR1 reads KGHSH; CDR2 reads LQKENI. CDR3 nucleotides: TGTGCCAGCTCACCACAGACAGGCAATCAGCCCCAGCATTTT. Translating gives CASSPQTGNQPQHF.